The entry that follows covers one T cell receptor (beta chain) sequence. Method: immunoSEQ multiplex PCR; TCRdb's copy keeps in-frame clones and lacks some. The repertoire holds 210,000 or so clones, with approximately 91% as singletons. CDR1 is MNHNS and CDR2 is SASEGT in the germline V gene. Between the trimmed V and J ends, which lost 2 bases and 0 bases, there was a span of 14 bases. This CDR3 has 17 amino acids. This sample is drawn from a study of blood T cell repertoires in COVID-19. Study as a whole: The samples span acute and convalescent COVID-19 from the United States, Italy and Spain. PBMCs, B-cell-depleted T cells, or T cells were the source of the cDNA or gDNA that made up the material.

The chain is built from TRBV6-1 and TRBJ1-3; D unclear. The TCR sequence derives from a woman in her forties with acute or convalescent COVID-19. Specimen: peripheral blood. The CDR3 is CASSEYATRLSGNTIYF. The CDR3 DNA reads TGTGCCAGCAGTGAATACGCCACGAGGCTCTCTGGAAACACCATATATTTT.